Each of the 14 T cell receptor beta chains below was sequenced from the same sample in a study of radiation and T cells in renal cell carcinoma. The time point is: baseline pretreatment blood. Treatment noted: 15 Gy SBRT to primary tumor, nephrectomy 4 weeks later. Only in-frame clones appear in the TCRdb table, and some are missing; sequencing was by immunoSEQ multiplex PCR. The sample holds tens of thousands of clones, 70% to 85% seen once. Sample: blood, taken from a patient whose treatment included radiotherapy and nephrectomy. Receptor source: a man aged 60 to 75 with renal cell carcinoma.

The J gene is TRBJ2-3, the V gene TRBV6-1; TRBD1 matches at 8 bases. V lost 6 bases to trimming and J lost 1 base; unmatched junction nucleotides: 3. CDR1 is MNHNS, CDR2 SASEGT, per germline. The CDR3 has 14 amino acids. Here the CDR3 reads CASRTDRGTDTQYF. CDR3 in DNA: TGTGCCAGCAGAACGGACAGGGGCACAGATACGCAGTATTTT.

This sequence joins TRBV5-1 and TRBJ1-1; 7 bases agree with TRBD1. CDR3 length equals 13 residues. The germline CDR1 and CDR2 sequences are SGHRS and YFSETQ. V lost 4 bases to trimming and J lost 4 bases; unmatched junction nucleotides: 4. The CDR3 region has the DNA TGCGCCAGCAGCCGACAGGGCGGCACTGAAGCTTTCTTT. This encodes CASSRQGGTEAFF.

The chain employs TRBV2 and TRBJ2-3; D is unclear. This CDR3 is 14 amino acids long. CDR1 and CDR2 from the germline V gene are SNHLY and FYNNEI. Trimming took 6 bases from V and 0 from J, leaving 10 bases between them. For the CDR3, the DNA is TGTGCCAGCAGGTCGGCACTCAGCACAGATACGCAGTATTTT. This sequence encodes CASRSALSTDTQYF.

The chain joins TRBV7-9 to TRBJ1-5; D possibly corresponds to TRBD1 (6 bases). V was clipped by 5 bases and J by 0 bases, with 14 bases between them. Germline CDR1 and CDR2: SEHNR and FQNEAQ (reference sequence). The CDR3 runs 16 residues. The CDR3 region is CASSQGGGYSNQPQHF. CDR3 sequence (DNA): TGTGCCAGCAGCCAAGGGGGGGGATATAGCAATCAGCCCCAGCATTTT.

CDR3: CASMGIYEQFF. The CDR3 DNA follows: TGTGCCAGCATGGGGATCTATGAGCAGTTCTTC. The chain couples TRBV7-2 to TRBJ2-1, with D hard to call. V lost 7 bases, J lost 8 bases, and 9 bases lay in between. In germline, CDR1 is SGHTA, CDR2 FQGNSA. The CDR3 is 11 amino acids.

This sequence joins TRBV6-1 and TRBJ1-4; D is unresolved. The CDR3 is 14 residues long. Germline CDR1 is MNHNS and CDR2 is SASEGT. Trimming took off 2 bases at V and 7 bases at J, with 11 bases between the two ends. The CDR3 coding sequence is TGTGCCAGCAGTGAACTGCAGTCGAGTGAAAAACTGTTTTTT. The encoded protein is CASSELQSSEKLFF.

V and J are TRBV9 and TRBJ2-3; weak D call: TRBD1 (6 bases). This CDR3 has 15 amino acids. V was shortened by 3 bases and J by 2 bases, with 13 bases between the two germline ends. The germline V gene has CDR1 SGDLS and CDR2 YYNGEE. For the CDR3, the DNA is TGTGCCAGCAGCGGCCCGGGACACAACACAGATACGCAGTATTTT. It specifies CASSGPGHNTDTQYF.

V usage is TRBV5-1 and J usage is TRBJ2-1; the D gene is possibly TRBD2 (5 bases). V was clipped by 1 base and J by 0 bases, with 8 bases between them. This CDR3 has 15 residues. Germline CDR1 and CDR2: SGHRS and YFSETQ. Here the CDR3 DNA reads TGCGCCAGCAGCTTGCCGGGGAGCTCCTACAATGAGCAGTTCTTC. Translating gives CASSLPGSSYNEQFF.

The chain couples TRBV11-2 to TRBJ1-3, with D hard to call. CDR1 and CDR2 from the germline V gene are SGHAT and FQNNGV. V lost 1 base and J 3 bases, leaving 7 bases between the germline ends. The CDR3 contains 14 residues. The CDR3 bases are TGTGCCAGCAGCTTAGGGAGCGTTGGAAACACCATATATTTT. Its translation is CASSLGSVGNTIYF.

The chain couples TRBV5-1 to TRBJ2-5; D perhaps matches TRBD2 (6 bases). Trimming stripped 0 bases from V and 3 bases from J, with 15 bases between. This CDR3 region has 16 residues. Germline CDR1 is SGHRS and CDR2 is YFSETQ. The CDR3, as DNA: TGCGCCAGCAGCTTGGACATAGCGGCAGGGAAAGAGACCCAGTACTTC. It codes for CASSLDIAAGKETQYF.

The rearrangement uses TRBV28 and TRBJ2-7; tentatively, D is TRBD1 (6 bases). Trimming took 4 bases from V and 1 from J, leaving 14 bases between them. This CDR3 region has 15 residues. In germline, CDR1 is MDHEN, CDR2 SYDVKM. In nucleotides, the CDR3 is TGTGCCAGCAGTTACCCGATCGGACAGTCCTACGAGCAGTACTTC. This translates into CASSYPIGQSYEQYF.

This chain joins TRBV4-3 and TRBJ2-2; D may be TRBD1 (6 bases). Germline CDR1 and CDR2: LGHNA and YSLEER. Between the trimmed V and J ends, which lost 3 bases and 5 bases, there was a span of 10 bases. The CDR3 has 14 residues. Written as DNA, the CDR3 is TGCGCCAGCAGCCAGATACAGGGAACCGGGGAGCTGTTTTTT. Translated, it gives CASSQIQGTGELFF.

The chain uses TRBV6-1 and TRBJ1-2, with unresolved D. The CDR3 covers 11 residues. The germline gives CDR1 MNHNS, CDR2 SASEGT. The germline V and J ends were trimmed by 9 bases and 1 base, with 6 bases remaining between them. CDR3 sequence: CASGLNYGYTF. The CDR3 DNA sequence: TGTGCCAGTGGTCTTAACTATGGCTACACCTTC.

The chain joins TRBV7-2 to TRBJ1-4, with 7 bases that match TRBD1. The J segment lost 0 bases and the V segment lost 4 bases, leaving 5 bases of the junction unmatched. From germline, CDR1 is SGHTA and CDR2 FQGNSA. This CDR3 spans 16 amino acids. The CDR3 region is CASSSRGFATNEKLFF. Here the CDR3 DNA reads TGTGCCAGCAGCTCCAGGGGGTTCGCAACTAATGAAAAACTGTTTTTT. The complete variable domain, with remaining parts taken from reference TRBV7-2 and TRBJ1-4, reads GAGVSQSPSNKVTEKGKDVELRCDPISGHTALYWYRQSLGQGLEFLIYFQGNSAPDKSGLPSDRFSAERTGGSVSTLTIQRTQQEDSAVYLCASSSRGFATNEKLFFGSGTQLSVL.